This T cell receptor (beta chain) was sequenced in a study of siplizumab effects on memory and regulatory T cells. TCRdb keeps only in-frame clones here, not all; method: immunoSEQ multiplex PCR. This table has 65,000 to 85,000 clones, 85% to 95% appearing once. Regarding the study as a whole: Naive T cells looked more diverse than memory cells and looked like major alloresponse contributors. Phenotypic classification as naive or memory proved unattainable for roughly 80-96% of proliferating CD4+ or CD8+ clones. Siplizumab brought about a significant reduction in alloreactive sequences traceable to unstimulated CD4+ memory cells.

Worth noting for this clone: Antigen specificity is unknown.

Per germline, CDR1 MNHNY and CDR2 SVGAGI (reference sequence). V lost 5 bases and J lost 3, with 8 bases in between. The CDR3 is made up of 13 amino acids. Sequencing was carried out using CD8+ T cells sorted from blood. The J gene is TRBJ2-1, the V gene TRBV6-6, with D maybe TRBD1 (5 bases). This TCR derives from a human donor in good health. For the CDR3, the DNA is TGTGCCAGCAGTCTAGACAGCTACAATGAGCAGTTCTTC. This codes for CASSLDSYNEQFF.